What follows are 29 T cell receptor beta chains derived from one specimen sequenced in a study of blood T cell repertoires in COVID-19. Libraries were prepared by immunoSEQ multiplex PCR; TCRdb keeps only in-frame clonotypes and omits some of them. The sample carries about 90,000 clones, roughly 90% recorded once. What was sequenced was peripheral blood. All receptors derive from a woman in her seventies with acute or convalescent COVID-19.

This chain joins TRBV21-1 and TRBJ2-7; no DNA check was done on the table's D call, TRBD1. TRBV21-1 is a recognized pseudogene. This CDR3 contains 15 residues. In DNA, the CDR3 is TGTGCCAGCACTCCCCCCTCCGGGACAGACTACGAGCAGTACGTC. Its translation: CASTPPSGTDYEQYV.

This CDR3 is CASSYARGDQPQHF. The CDR3 bases are TGTGCCAGCAGTTACGCCAGGGGTGATCAGCCCCAGCATTTT. This chain uses TRBV6-5 with TRBJ1-5; weak D call: TRBD1 (6 bases). Trimming removed 2 bases at V and 5 bases at J, with 10 bases between. Germline-derived CDR1 and CDR2 are MNHEY and SVGAGI. The CDR3 extends over 14 amino acids.

CDR3 DNA sequence: TGTGCCAGCAGCTCTAACAGGGGGAATGAAAAACTGTTTTTT. Encoded protein: CASSSNRGNEKLFF. The chain combines TRBV7-9 with TRBJ1-4; 8 nucleotides match TRBD1. Per germline, CDR1 SEHNR and CDR2 FQNEAQ (reference sequence). V was pared by 4 bases and J by 5 bases, with 3 bases of the junction left unmatched. This CDR3 spans 14 amino acids.

A remark on this clone: One end of the junction is discordant with germline, which a read error may explain. V usage is TRBV27 and J usage is TRBJ1-5, with D tentatively TRBD1 (6 bases). Germline lookup yields CDR1 MNHEY and CDR2 SMNVEV (reference sequence). This CDR3 has 16 amino acids. CDR3 residues: CASSLQGRGGKQPQHF. DNA for the CDR3: TGTGCCAGCAGTCTACAGGGTAGAGGTGGCAAACAGCCCCAGCATTTT.

The chain links TRBV5-1 to TRBJ2-3; 9 bases are shared with TRBD1. This CDR3 is built from 15 residues. V lost 1 base and J lost 1; bases outside the gene matches: 1. The germline CDR1 and CDR2 sequences are SGHRS and YFSETQ. CDR3 loop: CASSLRTGGTDTQYF. CDR3 DNA sequence: TGCGCCAGCAGCTTGCGGACAGGGGGCACAGATACGCAGTATTTT.

The rearrangement joins TRBV18 to TRBJ2-2; D ambiguous. The CDR3 extends over 16 amino acids. V lost 1 base and J 0 bases, leaving 9 bases between the germline ends. Per germline, CDR1 KGHSH and CDR2 LQKENI. The CDR3 DNA follows: TGTGCCAGCTCACCACTCAGAGCGACGAACACCGGGGAGCTGTTTTTT. Translating gives CASSPLRATNTGELFF.

This clone has only one observation. V usage is TRBV1 and J usage is TRBJ1-2. TRBV1 is a listed pseudogene. This CDR3 spans 19 amino acids. The DNA for the CDR3 is TGCACCAGCAGCCGAGATAGGGAAACAGGGAGGGGTAAGGGCTATGGCTACACCTTC. Its protein is CTSSRDRETGRGKGYGYTF.

The table lists this clone with a few counts. The rearrangement uses TRBV6-5 and TRBJ1-1; 7 bases match TRBD1. This CDR3 contains 14 residues. Germline lookup yields CDR1 MNHEY and CDR2 SVGAGI. V lost 6 bases, J lost 2 bases, and 6 bases stayed unmatched. The CDR3 is CASRHGQANTEAFF. CDR3 sequence (DNA): TGTGCCAGCAGACACGGACAGGCTAACACTGAAGCTTTCTTT.

J is TRBJ1-1 and V is TRBV28; no definite D call. The CDR3 length is 12 residues. V was trimmed by 8 bases and J by 8 bases, leaving 15 bases between them. CDR1 MDHEN and CDR2 SYDVKM come from the germline V gene. The CDR3 loop is CASALVGREAFF. The CDR3 DNA reads as TGTGCCAGCGCCTTGGTCGGGAGAGAAGCTTTCTTT.

This chain links TRBV4-1 with TRBJ2-1; 8 bases are shared with TRBD2. Per the germline V gene, CDR1 is MGHRA and CDR2 is YSYEKL. V lost 4 bases to trimming and J lost 7 bases; unmatched junction nucleotides: 15. The CDR3 is 17 amino acids. CDR3 amino acids: CASSPRVLAGIRNEQFF. CDR3 DNA: TGCGCCAGCAGCCCCCGGGTTTTAGCGGGAATACGGAATGAGCAGTTCTTC.

The chain links TRBV28 to TRBJ1-2; no clear D gene. CDR3 length: 14 amino acids. Germline V gene sequence: CDR1 MDHEN, CDR2 SYDVKM. V dropped 1 base and J dropped 3 bases, with 9 bases sitting between them. The CDR3 DNA follows: TGTGCCAGCAGTTTATCTTCCGGGTACTATGGCTACACCTTC. Translating it yields CASSLSSGYYGYTF.

The V call is TRBV12-3 or TRBV12-4, the J call TRBJ2-6, with D perhaps TRBD1 (5 bases). V gave up 9 bases and J gave up 2 bases, with 8 bases separating them. The CDR3 runs to 13 residues. CDR3 protein: CASRGAGANVLTF. The CDR3 DNA follows: TGTGCCAGTAGGGGCGCTGGGGCCAACGTCCTGACTTTC.

The chain has TRBV18 and TRBJ1-1; 9 nucleotides line up with TRBD1. The CDR3 has 14 residues. V lost 4 bases, J lost 4 bases, and 4 bases stayed unmatched. The germline gives CDR1 KGHSH, CDR2 LQKENI. The CDR3 region is CASSRQGGITEAFF. The CDR3 region has the DNA TGTGCCAGCTCACGACAGGGGGGCATCACTGAAGCTTTCTTT.

This clone has a handful of counts. V usage is TRBV27 and J usage is TRBJ2-3; TRBD2 agrees at 8 bases. The CDR3 totals 16 residues. V dropped 6 bases and J dropped 1; count of bases not matched to a gene: 9. Germline CDR1 reads MNHEY; CDR2 reads SMNVEV (reference sequence). The CDR3 DNA reads TGTGCCAGCAGGCCCACGAGGCGGGGGGGCACAGATACGCAGTATTTT. Its translation is CASRPTRRGGTDTQYF.

The J gene is TRBJ1-1, the V gene TRBV5-1; TRBD1 agrees at 8 bases. The germline gives CDR1 SGHRS, CDR2 YFSETQ. This CDR3 has 15 residues. Trimming cost V 3 bases and J 0 bases; bases outside gene matches: 4. In DNA form, the CDR3 reads TGCGCCAGCAGCTCCCGGGACAGGATGAACACTGAAGCTTTCTTT. Its protein product is CASSSRDRMNTEAFF.

The CDR3 sequence: CASSPHEGASNQPQHF. CDR3 DNA: TGTGCCAGTAGTCCCCATGAGGGGGCGAGCAATCAGCCCCAGCATTTT. This rearrangement joins TRBV19 to TRBJ1-5; 7 nucleotides align to TRBD1. CDR1 and CDR2 from the germline V gene are LNHDA and SQIVND (reference sequence). The junction had 8 bases not matched to a gene; V was cut back by 5 bases and J by 1 base. This CDR3 is 16 amino acids long.

V and J are TRBV5-1 and TRBJ2-2; no definite D call. The CDR3 has 15 amino acids. Germline CDR1 and CDR2: SGHRS and YFSETQ. Between the trimmed V and J ends, which lost 2 bases and 0 bases, there was a span of 8 bases. The CDR3 DNA reads TGCGCCAGCAGCTTTCCGGTAGCGAACACCGGGGAGCTGTTTTTT. Amino acids: CASSFPVANTGELFF.

This clone was seen a few times. This chain links TRBV6-5 with TRBJ1-4; 9 bases align to TRBD1. CDR1 MNHEY and CDR2 SVGAGI come from the germline V gene. CDR3 length equals 15 residues. V was clipped by 5 bases and J by 4 bases; unmatched bases: 5. The CDR3 coding sequence is TGTGCCAGCAGTCTACAGGGGGCGGATAATGAAAAACTGTTTTTT. Its protein is CASSLQGADNEKLFF.

The chain is built from TRBV28 and TRBJ1-2; no reliable D call. Germline CDR1 MDHEN, CDR2 SYDVKM. CDR3 length: 15 residues. V lost 4 bases, J lost 4 bases, and 16 bases lay in between. The CDR3, as DNA: TGTGCCAGCAGTTCTAATCAGGCTTATGCCTATGGCTACACCTTC. This sequence encodes CASSSNQAYAYGYTF.

This chain uses TRBV23-1 with TRBJ1-1; 8 nucleotides agree with TRBD1. TRBV23-1 is an open reading frame whose function is uncertain. The CDR3 consists of 16 residues. J was trimmed by 4 bases and V by 0 bases; bases with no gene match: 7. CDR3 bases: TGCGCCAGCAGTCAATCTAATGGACAGGGCTTCACTGAAGCTTTCTTT. Translated, it gives CASSQSNGQGFTEAFF.

This sequence joins TRBV29-1 and TRBJ2-5; D perhaps matches TRBD2 (6 bases). Germline CDR1 is SQVTM and CDR2 is ANQGSEA. Trimming removed 2 bases from V and 0 bases from J, with 10 bases in between. The CDR3 consists of 14 residues. CDR3 loop: CSVEIAAYQETQYF. For the CDR3, the DNA is TGCAGCGTTGAAATAGCGGCGTACCAAGAGACCCAGTACTTC.

This rearrangement joins TRBV30 to TRBJ2-1; 10 nucleotides agree with TRBD2. The V and J ends lost 3 bases and 8 bases, in that order; junction bases with no gene match: 7. The germline gives CDR1 GTSNPN, CDR2 SVGIG (reference sequence). The CDR3 extends over 14 amino acids. CDR3 sequence: CAWRSSGSIHEQFF. The CDR3 coding sequence is TGTGCCTGGAGATCTAGCGGGAGTATCCATGAGCAGTTCTTC.

The rearrangement joins TRBV6-5 to TRBJ1-5; D possibly corresponds to TRBD1 (6 bases). The V end lost 6 bases, the J end lost 0 bases, and 12 bases lay between the germline ends. Germline CDR1 is MNHEY and CDR2 is SVGAGI. This CDR3 contains 15 residues. The CDR3: CASRTGPYSNQPQHF. For the CDR3, the DNA is TGTGCCAGCAGGACAGGTCCTTATAGCAATCAGCCCCAGCATTTT.

The V call is TRBV24-1, the J call TRBJ1-2; 7 bases fit TRBD1. Germline V gene data show CDR1 as KGHDR and CDR2 as SFDVKD. The junction had 2 bases not matched to a gene; V was cut back by 5 bases and J by 0 bases. The CDR3 totals 14 residues. CDR3 residues: CATSAGTANYGYTF. CDR3 nucleotides: TGTGCCACCAGTGCCGGGACAGCTAACTATGGCTACACCTTC.

This chain connects TRBV7-9 to TRBJ2-7, with 11 bases fitting TRBD1. The CDR3 has 15 amino acids. V dropped 6 bases and J dropped 3; count of bases not matched to a gene: 7. Germline V gene lookup returns CDR1 SEHNR and CDR2 FQNEAQ (reference sequence). The CDR3 loop reads CASRREGTGGYEQYF. The DNA of the CDR3 is TGTGCCAGCAGAAGGGAGGGGACAGGGGGCTACGAGCAGTACTTC.

This clone was seen only a few times. The rearrangement links TRBV7-9 to TRBJ1-1, with D possibly TRBD1 on 5 matching bases. The germline V gene encodes CDR1 SEHNR and CDR2 FQNEAQ (reference sequence). The germline V and J ends were trimmed by 3 bases and 0 bases, with 11 bases remaining between them. The CDR3 contains 15 residues. In DNA, the CDR3 is TGTGCCAGCAGCTTTTTAGGAGGGGTGAACACTGAAGCTTTCTTT. Amino acids: CASSFLGGVNTEAFF. The variable domain in full, completed from reference TRBV7-9 and TRBJ1-1, reads DTGVSQNPRHKITKRGQNVTFRCDPISEHNRLYWYRQTLGQGPEFLTYFQNEAQLEKSRLLSDRFSAERPKGSFSTLEIQRTEQGDSAMYLCASSFLGGVNTEAFFGQGTRLTVV.

With regard to this clone: Other DNA sequences in this sample translate to the same CDR3. The rearrangement joins TRBV5-1 to TRBJ2-1, with 8 nucleotides matching TRBD2. This CDR3 region has 16 residues. CDR1 is SGHRS and CDR2 is YFSETQ in the germline V gene. The trim removed 0 bases at V and 5 bases at J, leaving 7 bases unmatched. The CDR3 DNA follows: TGCGCCAGCAGCTTGGTGACGGGAGGGCCTAACAATGAGCAGTTCTTC. This encodes CASSLVTGGPNNEQFF. The full variable domain, in which reference TRBV5-1 and TRBJ2-1 provide the parts outside the CDR3, is KAGVTQTPRYLIKTRGQQVTLSCSPISGHRSVSWYQQTPGQGLQFLFEYFSETQRNKGNFPGRFSGRQFSNSRSEMNVSTLELGDSALYLCASSLVTGGPNNEQFFGPGTRLTVL.

Written as DNA, the CDR3 is TGTGCCAGCAGCAACACGGATACGCAGTATTTT. This translates into CASSNTDTQYF. This chain joins TRBV6-2 or TRBV6-3 and TRBJ2-3; D is unclear. CDR3 length: 11 amino acids. CDR1 and CDR2 (germline): MNHEY, SVGEGT. V was trimmed by 6 bases and J by 6 bases, leaving 7 bases between them.

The CDR3 spells CASSYVGGVTGELFF. The CDR3 DNA follows: TGTGCCAGCAGCTACGTGGGGGGTGTTACCGGGGAGCTGTTTTTT. The genes are TRBV11-2 and TRBJ2-2; maybe TRBD2 (6 bases). CDR1 and CDR2 from the germline V gene are SGHAT and FQNNGV. Trimming stripped 4 bases from V and 5 bases from J, with 14 bases between. The CDR3 consists of 15 residues.